A single sample is the source of the 19 T cell receptor beta chains below, sequenced in a study of T cells in localized non-small cell lung cancer. Generated by immunoSEQ multiplex PCR, the TCRdb table keeps only in-frame clones and is missing some. Found here are some 50,000 clones, approximately 83% of them singletons; the top ten hold 15% to 20%. Sequences were derived from peripheral blood mononuclear cells, sampled before any cancer treatment. The receptors originated from a man aged 40 to 69 with stage III lung adenocarcinoma.

The gene calls are TRBV19 and TRBJ2-1, with 9 bases lining up with TRBD2. Unmatched junction bases numbered 18, after V lost 6 bases and J lost 6 bases. CDR1 and CDR2 (germline): LNHDA, SQIVND (reference sequence). This CDR3 has 18 amino acids. CDR3 in amino acids: CASSIRVDTAGGPNEQFF. The CDR3 DNA reads as TGTGCCAGTAGCATCAGGGTGGACACAGCGGGAGGACCCAATGAGCAGTTCTTC.

The table lists this clone with a count of one. CDR3 in DNA: TGTGCCAGCAGCGCCAGGCGGGACGGGCAGTACTTC. It codes for CASSARRDGQYF. The chain couples TRBV21-1 to TRBJ2-7; the table's D call, TRBD2, was not checked against the DNA. TRBV21-1 is a known pseudogene. This CDR3 spans 12 amino acids.

This clone was picked up one time. The genes are TRBV7-9 and TRBJ1-2; no reliable D call. The CDR3 spans 13 residues. Between the trimmed V and J ends, which lost 5 bases and 5 bases, there was a span of 12 bases. The germline V gene encodes CDR1 SEHNR and CDR2 FQNEAQ (reference sequence). The DNA for the CDR3 is TGTGCCAGCAGCCAAGATGCCGGGTATGGCTACACCTTC. Translating it yields CASSQDAGYGYTF.

The chain combines TRBV19 with TRBJ1-3, with 10 bases identical to TRBD1. The J segment lost 14 bases and the V segment lost 3 bases, leaving 4 bases of the junction unmatched. The length of the CDR3 is 12 residues. Germline V gene sequence: CDR1 LNHDA, CDR2 SQIVND (reference sequence). CDR3 sequence reads: CASSIRGQGLYF. CDR3 in DNA: TGTGCCAGTAGTATTCGGGGACAGGGGTTATATTTT.

This rearrangement joins TRBV11-2 to TRBJ2-1, with TRBD1 matching 12 bases. The germline V gene has CDR1 SGHAT and CDR2 FQNNGV. This CDR3 comprises 17 residues. V was pared by 2 bases and J by 4 bases, with 6 bases of the junction left unmatched. CDR3 amino acids: CASSLPPGQGAYNEQFF. The CDR3 DNA sequence: TGTGCCAGCAGCTTACCCCCGGGACAGGGGGCTTACAATGAGCAGTTCTTC.

The chain employs TRBV11-3 and TRBJ1-1; TRBD1 might be the D (5 bases). The germline CDR1 and CDR2 sequences are SGHNT and YENEEA. The CDR3 loop spans 13 amino acids. Trimming removed 3 bases from V and 12 bases from J, with 17 bases in between. In DNA, the CDR3 is TGTGCCAGCAGCTTCAGTTCCTCGGGGGTACCTTTCTTT. Translated, it gives CASSFSSSGVPFF.

V is TRBV9 and J is TRBJ2-3; TRBD2 aligns across 12 bases. This CDR3 comprises 16 residues. The germline V gene has CDR1 SGDLS and CDR2 YYNGEE. V was clipped by 1 base and J by 4 bases; unmatched bases: 4. This chain's CDR3 is CASSVSTSGSADTQYF. The CDR3 DNA reads as TGTGCCAGCAGCGTATCGACTAGCGGGAGTGCAGATACGCAGTATTTT.

The genes are TRBV27 and TRBJ1-2; possible D gene TRBD1, 5 bases. The CDR3 has 14 amino acids. Trimming pared 3 bases from V and 3 bases from J, leaving 11 bases between. Germline loops: CDR1 MNHEY, CDR2 SMNVEV (reference sequence). CDR3 residues: CASSFQGRDYGYTF. CDR3 DNA: TGTGCCAGCAGTTTTCAGGGAAGGGACTATGGCTACACCTTC.

This clone was detected only once. V usage is TRBV2 and J usage is TRBJ1-5; D perhaps matches TRBD1 (5 bases). This CDR3 contains 13 residues. Looked up from germline, CDR1 is SNHLY and CDR2 is FYNNEI. With 7 bases removed from V and 5 bases from J, the gap between germline ends came to 12 bases. The CDR3 region is CASTQGRDQPQHF. In nucleotides, the CDR3 is TGTGCCAGCACGCAGGGCAGGGATCAGCCCCAGCATTTT.

This clone turned up a few times. The chain has TRBV6-5 and TRBJ2-1; D call uncertain. Trimming stripped 8 bases from V and 4 bases from J, with 6 bases between. The CDR3 is 11 residues long. CDR1 and CDR2 from the germline V gene are MNHEY and SVGAGI. The CDR3 reads CASRRYNEQFF. CDR3 sequence (DNA): TGTGCCAGCCGGCGGTACAATGAGCAGTTCTTC.

Remarks on this clone: The sample holds other DNA sequences that translate to the same CDR3. V is TRBV5-1 and J is TRBJ1-6, with TRBD1 as a possible D gene (5 bases). Per the germline V gene, CDR1 is SGHRS and CDR2 is YFSETQ. V lost 1 base and J 10 bases, leaving 18 bases between the germline ends. CDR3 length equals 16 residues. The CDR3 protein is CASSLRRGRGESPLHF. The CDR3 region has the DNA TGCGCCAGCAGCTTGAGGAGGGGACGAGGGGAATCACCCCTCCACTTT.

The rearrangement joins TRBV19 to TRBJ2-2; 7 nucleotides line up with TRBD1. Germline loops: CDR1 LNHDA, CDR2 SQIVND (reference sequence). This CDR3 has 15 residues. V was pared by 8 bases and J by 0 bases, with 6 bases of the junction left unmatched. The DNA of the CDR3 is TGTGCCAGTGTAGGGACAGCGTCGAACACCGGGGAGCTGTTTTTT. Residues: CASVGTASNTGELFF.

The rearrangement uses TRBV25-1 and TRBJ2-2; unclear D gene. The CDR3 is made up of 15 amino acids. CDR1 is MGHDK, CDR2 SYGVNS, per germline. Trimming removed 3 bases at V and 4 bases at J, with 12 bases between. The CDR3 DNA sequence: TGTGCCAGCAGTGAGTACCCCGACGGCACCGGGGAGCTGTTTTTT. This codes for CASSEYPDGTGELFF.

The chain combines TRBV4-3 with TRBJ2-7; the match to TRBD2 covers 12 bases. Germline CDR1 is LGHNA and CDR2 is YSLEER. V lost 0 bases and J lost 3; bases outside the gene matches: 6. The CDR3 has 17 amino acids. CDR3 loop: CASSQDTLAGGSYEQYF. Written as DNA, the CDR3 is TGCGCCAGCAGCCAAGATACCCTAGCGGGGGGGAGCTACGAGCAGTACTTC.

The chain recombines TRBV7-3 with TRBJ2-1; 7 bases map to TRBD1. Germline V gene data show CDR1 as SGHTA and CDR2 as FQGTGA. V was pared by 5 bases and J by 3 bases, with 7 bases of the junction left unmatched. CDR3 size: 15 residues. The CDR3 sequence: CASSPQGLDYNEQFF. DNA for the CDR3: TGTGCCAGCAGCCCACAGGGGTTAGACTACAATGAGCAGTTCTTC.

CDR3 sequence reads: CASSPLGLNTEAFF. The CDR3 region has the DNA TGCGCCAGCAGCCCATTGGGTCTGAACACTGAAGCTTTCTTT. The rearrangement links TRBV4-3 to TRBJ1-1, with D unclear. There are 14 residues in the CDR3. Germline CDR1 and CDR2: LGHNA and YSLEER. V dropped 4 bases and J dropped 0 bases, with 9 bases sitting between them.

The chain links TRBV7-2 to TRBJ2-5, with TRBD2 matching 10 bases. Per germline, CDR1 SGHTA and CDR2 FQGNSA. The trim removed 2 bases at V and 5 bases at J, leaving 8 bases unmatched. The CDR3 loop spans 16 amino acids. The CDR3 nucleotides are TGTGCCAGCAGCTTACCCCTAGCGGGGGCCGGGGAGACCCAGTACTTC. As protein: CASSLPLAGAGETQYF.

J is TRBJ2-7 and V is TRBV6-1; unclear D gene. The CDR3 contains 13 residues. The V gene lost 8 bases and the J gene lost 2 bases, with 13 bases spanning the gap. Per germline, CDR1 MNHNS and CDR2 SASEGT. CDR3 nucleotide sequence: TGTGCCAGCCGCGAAGAGTCCACCTACGAGCAGTACTTC. Translating gives CASREESTYEQYF.

This clone occurred a few times. The rearrangement links TRBV19 to TRBJ1-2; 9 bases agree with TRBD1. CDR3 size: 15 residues. The germline gives CDR1 LNHDA, CDR2 SQIVND (reference sequence). The J segment lost 4 bases and the V segment lost 7 bases, leaving 10 bases of the junction unmatched. The CDR3 DNA follows: TGTGCCAGTACCTACAGGGGACAGGGAGGCTATGGCTACACCTTC. Its protein product is CASTYRGQGGYGYTF.